This T cell receptor beta chain was captured in a study of T cell repertoires in cytomegalovirus infection. Study observations and caveats: It was HLA-C-restricted CMV-specific TCR beta clonotypes that dominated the response ex vivo.

Comments on this clonotype: Its antigen remains unknown.

A single record per CDR3 protein comes from TCRdb applying MiXCR to the reads. The sample lists hundreds of thousands of distinct CDR3 sequences; roughly a quarter were seen once. V lost 4 bases, J lost 0 bases, and 15 bases lay in between. This CDR3 has 16 residues. Germline assignment: CDR1 SGHKS and CDR2 YYEKEE (reference sequence). The V gene is TRBV5-5, the J gene TRBJ2-3; D may be TRBD1 (6 bases). This TCR was recovered from a human donor in good health (CMV status not recorded). Some clones in this sample may be carry-over from other donors' samples. The sequenced material came from CD8+ T cells from PBMCs. Written as DNA, the CDR3 is TGTGCCAGCAGCCACTGGACAGTTCCTAGCACAGATACGCAGTATTTT. It encodes CASSHWTVPSTDTQYF.